This TCR beta chain appears in the sequencing data of a study of shared clonotypes between healthy human individuals. General study results and limits: Memory subsets generally showed lower estimated richness than naive subsets. Unshared clonotypes carried lower generation probabilities than those common to all four donors.

Here immunoSEQ multiplex PCR was the method, and the copy in TCRdb shows in-frame clones only, minus some. In the table there are about 2.4 million clones, approximately 94% of which are singletons. CDR3 length: 19 amino acids. In regard to this clone: The antigen is not known.

Healthy adults negative for HIV, lacking recent acute infections or vaccinations, served as donors. The source of this sequence is a young man in good health. Input material: naive CD4+ T cells sorted from blood. Subset in this sample: CD45RA+ positively selected. The J gene is TRBJ2-3, the V gene TRBV21-1; the table calls TRBD2, which could not be checked here. TRBV21-1 constitutes a pseudogene. CDR3 loop: CASSKVANRQDLRADTQYF. The CDR3 bases are TGTGCCAGCAGCAAAGTAGCGAACCGCCAGGACCTCCGCGCAGATACGCAGTATTTT.